This is a list of T cell receptor beta chains from one sample in a study of shared clonotypes between healthy human individuals. Some clones are missing from TCRdb's copy, which holds only in-frame ones; the method was immunoSEQ multiplex PCR. The sample shows millions of clones, more than 85% of them seen only once. The sample comprised naive CD4+ T cells from PBMCs. These receptors originate from a man younger than 30 in good health. Some clones in this sample may be carry-over from other donors' samples. The CDR3 runs from the conserved cysteine through the conserved F or W. Each record gives: V gene, CDR3 protein.

v_call: TRBV5-4; cdr3_aa: CAPQKRLAGPYEQYF
v_call: TRBV10-2; cdr3_aa: CAGAKTGRAGEQYF
v_call: TRBV4-1; cdr3_aa: CASSLTGTGSQETQYF
v_call: TRBV28; cdr3_aa: CASSLNLGGGEEKLFF
v_call: TRBV11-2; cdr3_aa: CASSFLATPGRSYEQYF
v_call: TRBV27; cdr3_aa: CASSKQGASTNEKLFF
v_call: TRBV6-5; cdr3_aa: CASTTTGRKNTEAFF
v_call: TRBV28; cdr3_aa: CATRGTSISIQYF
v_call: TRBV4-1; cdr3_aa: CASSQDMGRNQPQHF
v_call: TRBV7-9; cdr3_aa: CASREGTYNEQFF
v_call: TRBV6-6; cdr3_aa: CASSFGTASYEQYF
v_call: TRBV18; cdr3_aa: CASSPTSGGYEQYF
v_call: TRBV7-2; cdr3_aa: CASSLGAGGATDTQYF
v_call: TRBV11-2; cdr3_aa: CASSRRQGLTDTQYF
v_call: TRBV19; cdr3_aa: CASSTNPFGRSYEQYF
v_call: TRBV11-2; cdr3_aa: CASSTGVMNTEAFF
v_call: TRBV7-8; cdr3_aa: CASSPRDRGREKLFF
v_call: TRBV11-2; cdr3_aa: CASSLESRPDTQYF
v_call: TRBV7-3; cdr3_aa: CASTPNPGGEQYF
v_call: TRBV7-3; cdr3_aa: CASSLTGNTGELFF
v_call: TRBV29-1; cdr3_aa: CSVGRYPPNNEQFF
v_call: TRBV27; cdr3_aa: CASSLSVSQDTDTQYF
v_call: TRBV18; cdr3_aa: CASSPTPWEETQYF
v_call: TRBV19; cdr3_aa: CASSMEQGGLNTEAFF
v_call: TRBV30; cdr3_aa: CAWASVPGNTIYF
v_call: TRBV7-9; cdr3_aa: CASSSHQGAWNGYTF
v_call: TRBV5-1; cdr3_aa: CASSGDLPYGYTF
v_call: TRBV12-5; cdr3_aa: CASGFQNYGYTF